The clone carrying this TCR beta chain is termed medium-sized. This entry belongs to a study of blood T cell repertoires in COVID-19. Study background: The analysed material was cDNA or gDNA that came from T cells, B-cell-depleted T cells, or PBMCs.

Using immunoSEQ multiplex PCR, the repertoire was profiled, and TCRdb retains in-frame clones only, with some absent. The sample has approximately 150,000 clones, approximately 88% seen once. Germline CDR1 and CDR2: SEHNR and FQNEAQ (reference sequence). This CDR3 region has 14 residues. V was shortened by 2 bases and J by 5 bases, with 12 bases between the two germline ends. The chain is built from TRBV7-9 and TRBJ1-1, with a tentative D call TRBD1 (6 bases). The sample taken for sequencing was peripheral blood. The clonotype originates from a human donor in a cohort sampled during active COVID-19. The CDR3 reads CASSLLNRETEAFF. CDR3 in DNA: TGTGCCAGCAGCTTACTGAACAGGGAGACTGAAGCTTTCTTT.